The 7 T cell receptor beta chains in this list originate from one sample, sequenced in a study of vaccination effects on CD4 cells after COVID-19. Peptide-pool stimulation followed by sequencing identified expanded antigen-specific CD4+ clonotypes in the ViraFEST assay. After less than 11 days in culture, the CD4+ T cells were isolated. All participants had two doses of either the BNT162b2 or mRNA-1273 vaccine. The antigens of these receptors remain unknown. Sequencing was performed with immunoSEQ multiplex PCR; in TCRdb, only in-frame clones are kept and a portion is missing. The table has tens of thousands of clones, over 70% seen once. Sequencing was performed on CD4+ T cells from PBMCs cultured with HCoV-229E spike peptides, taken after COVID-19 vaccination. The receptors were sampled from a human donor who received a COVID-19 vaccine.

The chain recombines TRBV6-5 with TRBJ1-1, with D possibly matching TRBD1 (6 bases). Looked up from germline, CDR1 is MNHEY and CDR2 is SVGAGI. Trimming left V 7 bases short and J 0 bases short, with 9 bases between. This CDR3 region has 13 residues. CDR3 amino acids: CASTYRVNTEAFF. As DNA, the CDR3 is TGTGCCAGCACCTACAGGGTGAACACTGAAGCTTTCTTT.

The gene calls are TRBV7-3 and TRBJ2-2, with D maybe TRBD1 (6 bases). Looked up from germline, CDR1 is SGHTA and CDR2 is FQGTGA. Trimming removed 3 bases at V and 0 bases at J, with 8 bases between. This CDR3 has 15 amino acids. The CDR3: CASSFDRTNTGELFF. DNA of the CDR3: TGTGCCAGCAGCTTCGACAGGACGAACACCGGGGAGCTGTTTTTT. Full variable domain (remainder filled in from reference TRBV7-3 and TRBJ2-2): GAGVSQTPSNKVTEKGKYVELRCDPISGHTALYWYRQSLGQGPEFLIYFQGTGAADDSGLPNDRFFAVRPEGSVSTLKIQRTERGDSAVYLCASSFDRTNTGELFFGEGSRLTVL.

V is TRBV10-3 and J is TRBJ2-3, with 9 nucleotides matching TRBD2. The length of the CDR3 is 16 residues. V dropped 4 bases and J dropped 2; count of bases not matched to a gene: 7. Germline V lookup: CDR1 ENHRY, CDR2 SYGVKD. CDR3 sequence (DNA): TGTGCCATCAGTGGAGTAGCGGGAGCGACCACAGATACGCAGTATTTT. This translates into CAISGVAGATTDTQYF.

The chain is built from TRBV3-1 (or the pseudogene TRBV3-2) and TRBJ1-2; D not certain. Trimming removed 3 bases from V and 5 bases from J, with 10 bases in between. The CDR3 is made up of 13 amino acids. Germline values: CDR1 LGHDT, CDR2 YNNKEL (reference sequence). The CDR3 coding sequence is TGTGCCAGCAGCCAGGTCCGAAGATATGGCTACACCTTC. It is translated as CASSQVRRYGYTF.

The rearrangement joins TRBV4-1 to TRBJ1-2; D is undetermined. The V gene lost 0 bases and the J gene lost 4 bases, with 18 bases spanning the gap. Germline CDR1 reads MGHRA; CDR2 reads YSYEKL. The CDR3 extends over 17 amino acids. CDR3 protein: CASSQDPASGTGYGYTF. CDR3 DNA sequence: TGCGCCAGCAGCCAAGATCCAGCATCGGGAACTGGCTATGGCTACACCTTC.

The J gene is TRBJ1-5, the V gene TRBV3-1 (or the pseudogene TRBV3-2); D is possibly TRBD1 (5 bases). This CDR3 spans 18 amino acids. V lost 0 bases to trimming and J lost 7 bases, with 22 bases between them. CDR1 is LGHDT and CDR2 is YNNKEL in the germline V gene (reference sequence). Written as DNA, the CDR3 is TGTGCCAGCAGCCAAGATATACTATCAGGGCAGGGCGGCCAGCCCCAGCATTTT. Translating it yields CASSQDILSGQGGQPQHF.

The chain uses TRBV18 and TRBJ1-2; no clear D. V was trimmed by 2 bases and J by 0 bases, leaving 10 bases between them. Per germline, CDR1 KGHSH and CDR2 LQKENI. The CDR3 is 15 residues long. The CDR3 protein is CASSPEGTPNYGYTF. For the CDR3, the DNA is TGTGCCAGCTCACCAGAGGGCACTCCTAACTATGGCTACACCTTC.